The clone carrying this T cell receptor (beta chain) appeared a few times. This record comes from a study of PD-1 blockade in classical Hodgkin lymphoma. The CDR3 totals 18 residues. Germline CDR1 LNHDA, CDR2 SQIVND (reference sequence). V shed 4 bases and J shed 2 bases, with 23 bases lying between them. TCRdb's copy holds only in-frame clones and misses some; the assay was immunoSEQ multiplex PCR. The sample holds fewer than 45,000 clones, around 80% seen once. After autologous stem cell transplantation all patients relapsed, and prior brentuximab vedotin exposure differed between cohorts. The clonotype comes from a human donor with classical Hodgkin lymphoma. Sequenced material: peripheral blood mononuclear cells (PBMCs), taken at baseline. The chain has TRBV19 and TRBJ2-5, with D perhaps matching TRBD1 or TRBD2 (7 bases each). The CDR3 protein is CASSTTGVLAGLQETQYF. For the CDR3, the DNA is TGTGCCAGTAGTACAACAGGGGTCTTAGCGGGCCTGCAAGAGACCCAGTACTTC.